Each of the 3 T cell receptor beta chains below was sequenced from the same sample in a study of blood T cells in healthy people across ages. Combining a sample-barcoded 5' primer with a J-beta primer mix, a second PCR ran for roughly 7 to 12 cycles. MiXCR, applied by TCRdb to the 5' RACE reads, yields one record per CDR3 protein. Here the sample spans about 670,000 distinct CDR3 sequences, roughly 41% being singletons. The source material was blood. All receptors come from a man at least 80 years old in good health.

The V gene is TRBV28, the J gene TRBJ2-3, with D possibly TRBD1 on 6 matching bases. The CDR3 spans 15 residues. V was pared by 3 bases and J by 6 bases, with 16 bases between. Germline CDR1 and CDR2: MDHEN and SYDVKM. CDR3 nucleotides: TGTGCCAGCAGTTTCACGGCACAGGGCCTTGATACGCAGTATTTT. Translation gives CASSFTAQGLDTQYF.

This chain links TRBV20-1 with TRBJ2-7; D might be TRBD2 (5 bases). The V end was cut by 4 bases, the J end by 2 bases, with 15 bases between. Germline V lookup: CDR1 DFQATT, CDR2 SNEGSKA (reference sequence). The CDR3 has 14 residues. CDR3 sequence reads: CSAKLALRAYEQYF. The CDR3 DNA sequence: TGCAGTGCTAAGCTTGCCCTGAGGGCCTACGAGCAGTACTTC.

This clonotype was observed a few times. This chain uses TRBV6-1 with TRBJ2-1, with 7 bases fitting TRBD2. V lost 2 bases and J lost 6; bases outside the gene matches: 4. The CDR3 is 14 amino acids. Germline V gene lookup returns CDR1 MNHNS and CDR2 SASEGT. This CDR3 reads CASSEPASGNEQFF. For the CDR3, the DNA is TGTGCCAGCAGTGAACCGGCTAGCGGCAATGAGCAGTTCTTC.